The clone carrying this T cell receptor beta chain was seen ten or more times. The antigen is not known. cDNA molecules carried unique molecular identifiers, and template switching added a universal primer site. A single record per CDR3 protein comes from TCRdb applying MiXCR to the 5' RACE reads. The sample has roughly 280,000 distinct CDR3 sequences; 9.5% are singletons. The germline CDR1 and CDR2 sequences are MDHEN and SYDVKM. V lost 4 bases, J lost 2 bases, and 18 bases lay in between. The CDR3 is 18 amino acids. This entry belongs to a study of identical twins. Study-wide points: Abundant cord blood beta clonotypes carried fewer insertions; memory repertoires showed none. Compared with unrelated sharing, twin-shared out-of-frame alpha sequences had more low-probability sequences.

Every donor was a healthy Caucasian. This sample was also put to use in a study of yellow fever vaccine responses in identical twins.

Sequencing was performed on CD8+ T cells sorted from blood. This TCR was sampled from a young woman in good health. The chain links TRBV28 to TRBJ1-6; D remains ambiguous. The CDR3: CASSSFPSWRPYNSPLHF. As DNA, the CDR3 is TGTGCCAGCAGTTCGTTTCCCAGTTGGCGCCCCTATAATTCACCCCTCCACTTT.